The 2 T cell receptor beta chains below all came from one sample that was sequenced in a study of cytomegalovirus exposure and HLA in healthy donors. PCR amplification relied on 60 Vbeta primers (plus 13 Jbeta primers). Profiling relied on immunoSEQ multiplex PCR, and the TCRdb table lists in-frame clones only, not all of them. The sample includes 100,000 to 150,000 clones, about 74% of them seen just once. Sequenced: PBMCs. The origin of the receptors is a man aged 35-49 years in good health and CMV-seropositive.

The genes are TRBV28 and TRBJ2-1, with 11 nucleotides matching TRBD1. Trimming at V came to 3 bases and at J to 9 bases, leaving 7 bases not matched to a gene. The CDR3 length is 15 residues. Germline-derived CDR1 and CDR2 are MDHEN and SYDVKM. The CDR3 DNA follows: TGTGCCAGCAGTTTCCCCTCAGGGACAGGGGGTGAGCAGTTCTTC. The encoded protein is CASSFPSGTGGEQFF.

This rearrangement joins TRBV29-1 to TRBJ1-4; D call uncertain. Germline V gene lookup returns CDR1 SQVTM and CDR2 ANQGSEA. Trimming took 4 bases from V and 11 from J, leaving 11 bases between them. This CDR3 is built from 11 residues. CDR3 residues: CSVGRDTKLFF. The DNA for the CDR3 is TGCAGCGTTGGTCGAGACACTAAACTGTTTTTT.